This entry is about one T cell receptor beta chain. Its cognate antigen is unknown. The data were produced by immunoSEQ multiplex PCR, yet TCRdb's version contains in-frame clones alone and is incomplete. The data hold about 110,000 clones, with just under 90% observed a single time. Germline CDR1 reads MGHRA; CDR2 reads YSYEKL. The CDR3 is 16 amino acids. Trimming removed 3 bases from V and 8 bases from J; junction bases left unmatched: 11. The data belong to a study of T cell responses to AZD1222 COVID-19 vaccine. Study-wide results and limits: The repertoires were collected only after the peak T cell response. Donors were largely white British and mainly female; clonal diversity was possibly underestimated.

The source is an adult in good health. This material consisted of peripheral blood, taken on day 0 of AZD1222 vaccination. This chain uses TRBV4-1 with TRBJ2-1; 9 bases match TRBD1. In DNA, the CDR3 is TGCGCCAGCAGCCAGAGGGGACAGGGAAGTTTCGATGAGCAGTTCTTC. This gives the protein CASSQRGQGSFDEQFF.